Below, 8 T cell receptor beta chains from the same sample are listed, as sequenced in a study of blood T cells in healthy people across ages. Sample-barcoded 5' priming and a J-beta primer mix drove a second PCR of 7 to 11 cycles. TCRdb reanalysed the 5' RACE reads using MiXCR and keeps one entry per CDR3 protein. This table holds 1.5 million to 2 million distinct CDR3 sequences, around half found once. Sequenced sample: blood. Receptors originate from a woman in her thirties or forties in good health.

The chain couples TRBV28 to TRBJ2-5, with 9 bases lining up with TRBD1. V shed 2 bases, J shed 5 bases, and the junction held 6 bases outside the gene matches. Germline CDR1 is MDHEN and CDR2 is SYDVKM. The CDR3 is 15 amino acids. The CDR3 DNA is TGTGCCAGCAGTTTAGACAGGGGGAACGGGGAGACCCAGTACTTC. It translates to CASSLDRGNGETQYF.

The V and J genes are TRBV6-6 and TRBJ1-4; D ambiguous. Between the trimmed V and J ends, which lost 6 bases and 8 bases, there was a span of 16 bases. The CDR3 has 14 residues. CDR1 is MNHNY and CDR2 is SVGAGI in the germline V gene (reference sequence). The CDR3 bases are TGTGCCAGCAGGCGGGCTTCGGGAGGAGAAAAACTGTTTTTT. It translates to CASRRASGGEKLFF.

The gene calls are TRBV7-2 and TRBJ1-2; TRBD1 agrees at 11 bases. Looked up from germline, CDR1 is SGHTA and CDR2 is FQGNSA. This CDR3 is built from 16 residues. Trimming cost V 4 bases and J 8 bases; bases outside gene matches: 12. CDR3 in DNA: TGTGCCAGCAGCTCACCATTAGGGACAGGGGGGTACGGCTACACCTTC. Amino acid sequence: CASSSPLGTGGYGYTF. The whole variable domain, remainder taken from reference TRBV7-2 and TRBJ1-2, is GAGVSQSPSNKVTEKGKDVELRCDPISGHTALYWYRQSLGQGLEFLIYFQGNSAPDKSGLPSDRFSAERTGGSVSTLTIQRTQQEDSAVYLCASSSPLGTGGYGYTFGSGTRLTVV.

The J gene is TRBJ2-1, the V gene TRBV28; 9 positions agree with TRBD1. With V trimmed by 6 bases and J by 4 bases, 7 bases remained unmatched. Germline assignment: CDR1 MDHEN and CDR2 SYDVKM. The CDR3 spans 15 residues. The CDR3 region is CASSYRDRVYNEQFF. In DNA, the CDR3 is TGTGCCAGCAGCTACCGGGACAGGGTATACAATGAGCAGTTCTTC.

This chain links TRBV12-3 or TRBV12-4 with TRBJ1-5, with a weak D call TRBD1 (5 bases). CDR3 length: 14 residues. Deletions cut 3 bases from V and 3 bases from J, with 9 bases between. The DNA of the CDR3 is TGTGCCAGCAGTTTCGAGGGGCCCAATCAGCCCCAGCATTTT. Encoded protein: CASSFEGPNQPQHF.

This chain links TRBV27 with TRBJ1-2; tentative D call: TRBD1 (5 bases). The CDR3 is 15 residues long. V was clipped by 0 bases and J by 4 bases, with 12 bases between them. Germline values: CDR1 MNHEY, CDR2 SMNVEV (reference sequence). CDR3 sequence (DNA): TGTGCCAGCAGTTTATCGACAGTCAGCGGCTATGGCTACACCTTC. This sequence encodes CASSLSTVSGYGYTF.

This clonotype was seen a handful of times. For the CDR3, the DNA is TGTGCCAGCGGACGGCTAACCTACGAGCAGTACTTC. The encoded protein is CASGRLTYEQYF. V and J are TRBV25-1 and TRBJ2-7; D unresolved. CDR1 and CDR2 (germline): MGHDK, SYGVNS. The CDR3 sequence is 12 residues long. Deletions cut 8 bases from V and 2 bases from J, with 10 bases between.

The rearrangement links TRBV5-1 to TRBJ2-3; tentatively, D is TRBD2 (6 bases). CDR3 length: 15 amino acids. Germline assignment: CDR1 SGHRS and CDR2 YFSETQ. V was pared by 4 bases and J by 4 bases, with 16 bases between. DNA of the CDR3: TGCGCCAGCAGCCCGCTCCGAGCGGGTGCAGATACGCAGTATTTT. This gives the protein CASSPLRAGADTQYF.